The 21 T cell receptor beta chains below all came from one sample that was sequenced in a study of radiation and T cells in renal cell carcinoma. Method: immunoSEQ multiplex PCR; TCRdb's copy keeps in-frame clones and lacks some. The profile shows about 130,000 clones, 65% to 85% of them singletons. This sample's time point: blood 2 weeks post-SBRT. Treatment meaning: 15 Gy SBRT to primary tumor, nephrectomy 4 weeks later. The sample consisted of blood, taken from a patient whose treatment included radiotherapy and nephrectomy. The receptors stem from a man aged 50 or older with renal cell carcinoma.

The CDR3 is CSVRTSGQFF. In DNA form, the CDR3 reads TGCAGCGTTAGGACCTCCGGGCAGTTCTTC. The chain employs TRBV29-1 and TRBJ2-1; D remains unclear. The CDR3 runs to 10 residues. V lost 5 bases, J lost 12 bases, and 11 bases lay in between. Germline V gene data show CDR1 as SQVTM and CDR2 as ANQGSEA.

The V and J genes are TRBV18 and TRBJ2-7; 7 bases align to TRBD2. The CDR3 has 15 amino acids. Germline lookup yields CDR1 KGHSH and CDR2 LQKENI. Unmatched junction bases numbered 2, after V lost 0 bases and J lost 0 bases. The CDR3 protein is CASSPPGGSSYEQYF. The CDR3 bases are TGTGCCAGCTCACCACCGGGGGGGAGCTCCTACGAGCAGTACTTC.

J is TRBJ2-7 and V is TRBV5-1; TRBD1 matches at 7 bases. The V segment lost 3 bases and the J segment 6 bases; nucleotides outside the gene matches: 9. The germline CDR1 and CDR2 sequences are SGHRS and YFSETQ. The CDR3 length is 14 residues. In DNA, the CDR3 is TGCGCCAGCAGCTCCACCACGACAGGGTCCGAGCAGTACTTC. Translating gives CASSSTTTGSEQYF.

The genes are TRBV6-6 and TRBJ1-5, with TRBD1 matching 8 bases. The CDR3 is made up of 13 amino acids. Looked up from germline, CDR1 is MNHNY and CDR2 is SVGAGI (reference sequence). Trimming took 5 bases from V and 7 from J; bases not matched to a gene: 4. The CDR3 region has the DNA TGTGCCAGCAGTACCCAGGGGGCGCAGCCCCAGCATTTT. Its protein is CASSTQGAQPQHF.

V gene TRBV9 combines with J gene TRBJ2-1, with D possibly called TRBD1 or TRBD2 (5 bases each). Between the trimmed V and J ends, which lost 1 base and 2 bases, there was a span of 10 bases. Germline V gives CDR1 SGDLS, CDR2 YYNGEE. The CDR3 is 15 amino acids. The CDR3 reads CASSVQGETYNEQFF. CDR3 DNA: TGTGCCAGCAGCGTACAAGGGGAGACCTACAATGAGCAGTTCTTC.

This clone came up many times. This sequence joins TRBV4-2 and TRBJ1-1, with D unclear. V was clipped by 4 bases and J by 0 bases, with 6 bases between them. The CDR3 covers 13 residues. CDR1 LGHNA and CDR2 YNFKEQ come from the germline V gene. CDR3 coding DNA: TGTGCCAGCAGCCCCAGACTGAACACTGAAGCTTTCTTT. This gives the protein CASSPRLNTEAFF.

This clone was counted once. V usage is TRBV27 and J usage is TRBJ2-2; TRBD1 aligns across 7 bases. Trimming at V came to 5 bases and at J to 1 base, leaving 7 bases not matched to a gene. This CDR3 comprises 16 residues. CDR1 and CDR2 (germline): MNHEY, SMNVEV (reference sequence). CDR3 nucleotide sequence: TGTGCCAGCAGTCCCTGGAGGACAGGGAACACCGGGGAGCTGTTTTTT. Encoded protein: CASSPWRTGNTGELFF.

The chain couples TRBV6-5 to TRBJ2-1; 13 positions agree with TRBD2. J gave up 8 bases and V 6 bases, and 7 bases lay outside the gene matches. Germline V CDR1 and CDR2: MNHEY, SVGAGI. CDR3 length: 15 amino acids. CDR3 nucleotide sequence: TGTGCCAGCAGGACTAGCGGGGGGATAAGCGATGAGCAGTTCTTC. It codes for CASRTSGGISDEQFF.

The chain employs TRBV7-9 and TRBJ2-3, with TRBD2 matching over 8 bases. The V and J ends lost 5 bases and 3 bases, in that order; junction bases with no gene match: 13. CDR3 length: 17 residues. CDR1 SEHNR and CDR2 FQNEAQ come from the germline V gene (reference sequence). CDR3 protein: CASSALPGGPATDTQYF. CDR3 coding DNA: TGTGCCAGCAGCGCCTTACCGGGGGGGCCTGCGACAGATACGCAGTATTTT.

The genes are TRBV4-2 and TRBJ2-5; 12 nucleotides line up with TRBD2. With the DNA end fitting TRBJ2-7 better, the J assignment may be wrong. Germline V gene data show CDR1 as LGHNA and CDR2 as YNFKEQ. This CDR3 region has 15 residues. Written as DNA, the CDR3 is TGTGCCAGCAGCCAAGGGACTAGCGGGGACTACGAGCAGTACTTC. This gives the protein CASSQGTSGDYEQYF.

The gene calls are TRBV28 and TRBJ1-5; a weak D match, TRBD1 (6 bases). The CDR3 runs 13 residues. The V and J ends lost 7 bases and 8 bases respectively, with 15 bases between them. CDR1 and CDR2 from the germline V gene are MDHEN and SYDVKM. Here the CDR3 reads CASTQGPREPQHF. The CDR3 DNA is TGTGCCAGCACCCAGGGGCCCCGAGAGCCCCAGCATTTT.

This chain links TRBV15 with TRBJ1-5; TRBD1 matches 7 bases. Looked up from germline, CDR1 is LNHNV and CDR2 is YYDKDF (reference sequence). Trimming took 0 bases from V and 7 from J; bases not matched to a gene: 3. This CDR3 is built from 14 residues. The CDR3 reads CATSRDEGGQPQHF. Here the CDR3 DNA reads TGTGCCACCAGCAGAGATGAAGGGGGCCAGCCCCAGCATTTT.

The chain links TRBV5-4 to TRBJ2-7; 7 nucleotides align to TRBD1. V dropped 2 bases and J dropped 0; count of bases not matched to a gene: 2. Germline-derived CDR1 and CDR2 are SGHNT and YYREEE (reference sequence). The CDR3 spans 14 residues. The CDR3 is CASSLGTDSYEQYF. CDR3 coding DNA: TGTGCCAGCAGCTTAGGGACAGACTCCTACGAGCAGTACTTC.

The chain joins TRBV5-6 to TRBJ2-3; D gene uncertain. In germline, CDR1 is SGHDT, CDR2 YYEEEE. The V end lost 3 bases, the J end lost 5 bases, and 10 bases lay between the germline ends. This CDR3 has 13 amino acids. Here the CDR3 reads CASSSQNQDTQYF. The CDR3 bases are TGTGCCAGCAGCTCCCAAAATCAAGATACGCAGTATTTT.

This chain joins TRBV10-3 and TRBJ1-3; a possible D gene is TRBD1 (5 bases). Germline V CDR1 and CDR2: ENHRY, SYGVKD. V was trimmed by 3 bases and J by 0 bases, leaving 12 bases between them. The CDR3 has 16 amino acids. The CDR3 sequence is CAISDRRGSSGNTIYF. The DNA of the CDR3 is TGTGCCATCAGTGATCGGCGGGGCTCCTCTGGAAACACCATATATTTT.

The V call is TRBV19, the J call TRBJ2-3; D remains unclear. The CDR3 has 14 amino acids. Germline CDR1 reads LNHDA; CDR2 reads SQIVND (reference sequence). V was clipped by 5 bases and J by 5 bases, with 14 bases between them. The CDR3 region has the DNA TGTGCCAGTAGTTTGTTAGGCTTTTTAGATACGCAGTATTTT. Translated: CASSLLGFLDTQYF.

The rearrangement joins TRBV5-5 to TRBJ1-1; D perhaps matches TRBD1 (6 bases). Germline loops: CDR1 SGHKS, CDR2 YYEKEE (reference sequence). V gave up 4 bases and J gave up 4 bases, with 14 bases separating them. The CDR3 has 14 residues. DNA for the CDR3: TGTGCCAGCAGCGTCATACAGGGAGTCACTGAAGCTTTCTTT. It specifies CASSVIQGVTEAFF.

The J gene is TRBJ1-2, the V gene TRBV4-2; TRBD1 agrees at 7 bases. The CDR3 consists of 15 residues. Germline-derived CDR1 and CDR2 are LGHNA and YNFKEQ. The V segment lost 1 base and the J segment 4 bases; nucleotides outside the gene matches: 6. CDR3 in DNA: TGTGCCAGCAGCCAAGGGACGGCAGGGGGCTATGGCTACACCTTC. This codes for CASSQGTAGGYGYTF.

CDR3: CASSVNRAGANVLTF. CDR3 bases: TGTGCCAGTAGTGTAAACAGGGCTGGGGCCAACGTCCTGACTTTC. The chain couples TRBV19 to TRBJ2-6; a possible D gene is TRBD1 (6 bases). Germline V gives CDR1 LNHDA, CDR2 SQIVND (reference sequence). The CDR3 runs 15 residues. Deletions cut 5 bases from V and 2 bases from J, with 10 bases between.

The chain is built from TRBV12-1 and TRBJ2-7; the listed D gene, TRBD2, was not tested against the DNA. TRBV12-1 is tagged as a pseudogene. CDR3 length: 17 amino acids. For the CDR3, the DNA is TGTGCCAGCAGCTTTTTTTGCCCGGGGATTGCCCCGGGGGAGCAGTACTTC. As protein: CASSFFCPGIAPGEQYF.

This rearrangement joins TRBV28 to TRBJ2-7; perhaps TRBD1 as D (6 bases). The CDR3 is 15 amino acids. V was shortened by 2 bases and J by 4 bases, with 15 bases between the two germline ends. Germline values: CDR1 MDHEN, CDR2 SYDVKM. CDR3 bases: TGTGCCAGCAGTTTAATTGGTCCTCAGGGGTACGAGCAGTACTTC. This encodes CASSLIGPQGYEQYF.